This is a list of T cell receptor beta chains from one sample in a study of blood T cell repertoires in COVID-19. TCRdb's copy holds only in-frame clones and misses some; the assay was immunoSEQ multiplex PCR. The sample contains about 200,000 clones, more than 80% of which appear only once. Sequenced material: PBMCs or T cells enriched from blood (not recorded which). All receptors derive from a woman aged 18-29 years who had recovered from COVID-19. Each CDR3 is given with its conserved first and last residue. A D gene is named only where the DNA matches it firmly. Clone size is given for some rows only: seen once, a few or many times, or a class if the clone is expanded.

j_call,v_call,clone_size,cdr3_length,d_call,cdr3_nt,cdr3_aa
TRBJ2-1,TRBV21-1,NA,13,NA,TGTGCCAGCAGCCCGGGACAGCACAATGAGCAGTTCTTC,CASSPGQHNEQFF
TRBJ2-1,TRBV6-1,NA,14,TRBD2,TGTGCCAGCAGTGAAGGGACTAGCGGCAATGAGCAGTTCTTC,CASSEGTSGNEQFF
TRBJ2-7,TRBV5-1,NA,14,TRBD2,TGCGCCAGCAGGACTAGCGGGGATTCCTACGAGCAGTACTTC,CASRTSGDSYEQYF
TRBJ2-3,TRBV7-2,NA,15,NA,TGTGCCAGCAGCTCTACCCAGGGGTGGGCAGATACGCAGTATTTT,CASSSTQGWADTQYF
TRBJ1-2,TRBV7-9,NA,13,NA,TGTGCCAGCAGCTTAGGGGGAGCGGGTGGCTACACCTTC,CASSLGGAGGYTF
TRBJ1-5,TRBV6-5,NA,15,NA,TGTGCCAGCAGTTACGGGGCAGGCGGTGGGCAGCCCCAGCATTTT,CASSYGAGGGQPQHF
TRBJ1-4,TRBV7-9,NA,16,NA,TGTGCCAGCAGCTTAAATTTGGACAGTGCGAATGAAAAACTGTTTTTT,CASSLNLDSANEKLFF
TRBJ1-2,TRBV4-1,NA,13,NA,TGCGCCAGCAGCCAAGCGTTCGAGTATGGCTACACCTTC,CASSQAFEYGYTF
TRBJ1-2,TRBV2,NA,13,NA,TGTGCCAGCAGTTTAAGCCCGGGGGATAAAGGCACCTTC,CASSLSPGDKGTF
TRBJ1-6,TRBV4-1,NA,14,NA,TGCGCCAGCAGCCAAGAAGCAGGGTTTTCACCCCTCCACTTT,CASSQEAGFSPLHF
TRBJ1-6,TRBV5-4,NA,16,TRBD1,TGTGCCAGCAGCGCAGGGGGGTACTCCTATAATTCACCCCTCCACTTT,CASSAGGYSYNSPLHF
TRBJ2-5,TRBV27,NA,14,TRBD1,TGTGCCAGCAGTCCGGGGACAGGGGGAGAGACCCAGTACTTC,CASSPGTGGETQYF
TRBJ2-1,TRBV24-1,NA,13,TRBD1,TGTGCCACCCGGACAGGGGGTTCGAATGAGCAGTTCTTC,CATRTGGSNEQFF
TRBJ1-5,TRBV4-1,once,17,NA,TGCGCCAGCAGCCAAGGTCGAGTTCAGGGAAGCAATCAGCCCCAGCATTTT,CASSQGRVQGSNQPQHF
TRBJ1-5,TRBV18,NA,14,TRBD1,TGTGCCAGCTCCCAGGGACAGGGCAGTCAGCCCCAGCATTTT,CASSQGQGSQPQHF
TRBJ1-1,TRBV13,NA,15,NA,TGTGCCAGCAGCCTACGCTTTGAGGGGGAGACTGAAGCTTTCTTT,CASSLRFEGETEAFF
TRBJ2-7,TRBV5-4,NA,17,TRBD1,TGTGCCAGCAGCCAGACGTGGGGGACAGGGGGTTCCTACGAGCAGTACTTC,CASSQTWGTGGSYEQYF
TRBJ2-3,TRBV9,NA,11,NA,TGTGCCAGCGGAAGGGAGGATACGCAGTATTTT,CASGREDTQYF
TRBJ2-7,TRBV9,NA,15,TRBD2,TGTGCCAGCAGCCCCACTAGCGGGGGGTTCTACGAGCAGTACTTC,CASSPTSGGFYEQYF
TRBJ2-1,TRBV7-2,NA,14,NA,TGTGCCAGCGCAAAAGGAGATGGCCCTGATGAGCGGTTCTTC,CASAKGDGPDERFF
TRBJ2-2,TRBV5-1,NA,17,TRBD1,TGCGCCAGCAGCTTGGTCTTGAGGGGGCAGGACACCGGGGAGCTGTTTTTT,CASSLVLRGQDTGELFF
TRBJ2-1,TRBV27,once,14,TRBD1,TGTGCCAGCAGTTTAAGACAGGGTCTTTTCTCGAATGTCTTC,CASSLRQGLFSNVF
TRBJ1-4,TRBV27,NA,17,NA,TGTGCCAGCAGCCTAACAGGGAAGGCGATTGGAGGTGAAAAACTGTTTTTT,CASSLTGKAIGGEKLFF
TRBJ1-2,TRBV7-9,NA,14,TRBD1,TGTGCCAGCAGCTTCGGGCAGGGGGGCTATGGCTACACCTTC,CASSFGQGGYGYTF
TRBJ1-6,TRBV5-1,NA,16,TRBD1,TGCGCCAGCAGCCCGGGGGACAGGGCCTATAATTCACCCCTCCACTTT,CASSPGDRAYNSPLHF
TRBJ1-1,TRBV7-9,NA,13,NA,TGTGCCAGCAGCTTGGCGGAATCAACTGAAGCTTTCTTT,CASSLAESTEAFF
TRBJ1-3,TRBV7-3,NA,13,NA,TGTGCCAGCAGAGAAAGCGCTGGAAACACCATATATTTT,CASRESAGNTIYF
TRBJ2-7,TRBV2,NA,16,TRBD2,TGTGCCAGCAGTGAGTTAGGACTAGCGGGCTCCTACGAGCAGTACTTC,CASSELGLAGSYEQYF
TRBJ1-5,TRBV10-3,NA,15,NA,TGTGCCATCAGTGAGGCCTCAGGGGACAATCAGCCCCAGCATTTT,CAISEASGDNQPQHF
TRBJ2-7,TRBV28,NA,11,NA,TGTGCCAGCAGGGGGGGTCGTGAGCAGTACTTC,CASRGGREQYF
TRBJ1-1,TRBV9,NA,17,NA,TGTGCCAGCAGCGTAGCGGCACAGGGCCTAGTAGGGACTGAAGCTTTCTTT,CASSVAAQGLVGTEAFF
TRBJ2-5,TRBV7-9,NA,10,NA,TGTGCCAGCAGCTCGGAGACCCAGTACTTC,CASSSETQYF
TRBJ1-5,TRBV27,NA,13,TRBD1,TGTGCCAGCGGTTTATCGCGGGACAGCACCCAGCATTTT,CASGLSRDSTQHF
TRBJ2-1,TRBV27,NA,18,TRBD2,TGTGCCAGCAGTTTTGAGCTAGCGGGGGGCTCCCCCTACAATGAGCAGTTCTTC,CASSFELAGGSPYNEQFF
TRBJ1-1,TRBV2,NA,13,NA,TGTGCCAGCAGGAGCGATGGGAACACTGAAGCTTTCTTT,CASRSDGNTEAFF
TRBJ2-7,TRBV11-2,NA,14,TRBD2,TGTGCCAGCAGCTCTAGCGGGGGAGGTTACGAGCAGTACTTC,CASSSSGGGYEQYF
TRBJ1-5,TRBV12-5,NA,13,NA,TGTGCTAGTGTGGGGCCCGGCAATCAGCCCCAGCATTTT,CASVGPGNQPQHF
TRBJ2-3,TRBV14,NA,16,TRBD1,TGTGCCAGCAGCCCATCGGGACAGCTAACCACAGATACGCAGTATTTT,CASSPSGQLTTDTQYF
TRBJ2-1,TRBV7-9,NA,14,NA,TGTGCCAGCACCAGTCGGAGCTCCTACAATGAGCAGTTCTTC,CASTSRSSYNEQFF
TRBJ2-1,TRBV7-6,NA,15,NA,TGTGCCAGCAGCTTCAGACTAGACTTTAACAATGAGCAGTTCTTC,CASSFRLDFNNEQFF